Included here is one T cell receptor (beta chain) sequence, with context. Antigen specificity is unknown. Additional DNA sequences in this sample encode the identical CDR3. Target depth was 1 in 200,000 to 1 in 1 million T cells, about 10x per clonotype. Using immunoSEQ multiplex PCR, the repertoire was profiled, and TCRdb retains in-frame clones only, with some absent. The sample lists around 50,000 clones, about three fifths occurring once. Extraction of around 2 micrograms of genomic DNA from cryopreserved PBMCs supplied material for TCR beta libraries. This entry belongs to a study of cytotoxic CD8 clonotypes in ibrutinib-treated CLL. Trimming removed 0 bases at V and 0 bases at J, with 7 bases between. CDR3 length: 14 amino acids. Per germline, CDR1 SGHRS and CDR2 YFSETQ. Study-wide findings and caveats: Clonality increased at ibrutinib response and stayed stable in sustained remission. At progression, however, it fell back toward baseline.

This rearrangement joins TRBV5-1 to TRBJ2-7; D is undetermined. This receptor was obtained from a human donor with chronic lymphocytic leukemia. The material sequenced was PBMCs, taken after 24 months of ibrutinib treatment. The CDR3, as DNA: TGCGCCAGCAGCTTGGTGGCGGACTCCTACGAGCAGTACTTC. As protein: CASSLVADSYEQYF. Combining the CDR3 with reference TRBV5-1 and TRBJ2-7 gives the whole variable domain KAGVTQTPRYLIKTRGQQVTLSCSPISGHRSVSWYQQTPGQGLQFLFEYFSETQRNKGNFPGRFSGRQFSNSRSEMNVSTLELGDSALYLCASSLVADSYEQYFGPGTRLTVT.